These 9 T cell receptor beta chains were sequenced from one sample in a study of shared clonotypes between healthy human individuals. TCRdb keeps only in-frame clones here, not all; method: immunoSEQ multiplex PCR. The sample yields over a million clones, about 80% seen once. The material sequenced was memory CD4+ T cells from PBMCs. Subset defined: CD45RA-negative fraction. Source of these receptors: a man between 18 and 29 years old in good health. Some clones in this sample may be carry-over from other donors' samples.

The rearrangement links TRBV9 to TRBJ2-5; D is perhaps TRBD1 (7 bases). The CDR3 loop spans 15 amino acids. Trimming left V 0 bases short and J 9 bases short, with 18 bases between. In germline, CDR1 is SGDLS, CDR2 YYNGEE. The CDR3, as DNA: TGTGCCAGCAGCGTAGTAGCGGCAGGGGGAACGGCCCAGTACTTC. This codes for CASSVVAAGGTAQYF. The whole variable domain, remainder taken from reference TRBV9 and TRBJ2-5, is DSGVTQTPKHLITATGQRVTLRCSPRSGDLSVYWYQQSLDQGLQFLIQYYNGEERAKGNILERFSAQQFPDLHSELNLSSLELGDSALYFCASSVVAAGGTAQYFGPGTRLLVL.

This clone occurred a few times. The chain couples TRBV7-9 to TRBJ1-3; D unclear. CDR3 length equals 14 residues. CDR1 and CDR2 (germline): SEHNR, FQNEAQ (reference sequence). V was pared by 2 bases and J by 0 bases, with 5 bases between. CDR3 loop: CASSLLNSGNTIYF. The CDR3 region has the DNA TGTGCCAGCAGCTTATTGAACTCTGGAAACACCATATATTTT.

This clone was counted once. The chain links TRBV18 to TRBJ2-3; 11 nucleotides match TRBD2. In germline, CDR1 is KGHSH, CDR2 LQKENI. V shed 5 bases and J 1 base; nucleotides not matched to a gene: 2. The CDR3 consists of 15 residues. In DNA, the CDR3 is TGTGCCAGCTCATCGACTAGCGGGGGCACAGATACGCAGTATTTT. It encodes CASSSTSGGTDTQYF.

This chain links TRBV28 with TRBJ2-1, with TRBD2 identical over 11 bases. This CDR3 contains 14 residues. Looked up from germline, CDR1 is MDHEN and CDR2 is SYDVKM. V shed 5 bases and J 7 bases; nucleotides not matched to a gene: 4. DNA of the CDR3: TGTGCCAGCAGTCTAGCGGGAGGCGGGAATGAGCAGTTCTTC. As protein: CASSLAGGGNEQFF.

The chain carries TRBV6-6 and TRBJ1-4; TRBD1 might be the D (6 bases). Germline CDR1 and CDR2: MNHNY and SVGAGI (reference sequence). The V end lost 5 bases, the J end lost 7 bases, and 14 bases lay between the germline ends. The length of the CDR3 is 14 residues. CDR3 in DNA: TGTGCCAGCAGTCTCAGGGGACTCAGTGAAAAACTGTTTTTT. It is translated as CASSLRGLSEKLFF.

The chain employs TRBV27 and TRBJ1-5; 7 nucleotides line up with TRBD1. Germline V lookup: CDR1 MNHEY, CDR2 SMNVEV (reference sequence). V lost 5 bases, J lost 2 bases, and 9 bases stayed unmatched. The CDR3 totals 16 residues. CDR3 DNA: TGTGCCAGCAGTCTTCCCTACAGGGGAGGCAATCAGCCCCAGCATTTT. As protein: CASSLPYRGGNQPQHF.

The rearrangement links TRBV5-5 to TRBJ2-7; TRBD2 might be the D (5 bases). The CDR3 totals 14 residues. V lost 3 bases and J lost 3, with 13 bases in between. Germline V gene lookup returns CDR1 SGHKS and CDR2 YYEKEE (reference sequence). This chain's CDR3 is CASSSRDRYYEQYF. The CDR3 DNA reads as TGTGCCAGCAGCTCTCGGGATCGATACTACGAGCAGTACTTC.

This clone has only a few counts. As DNA, the CDR3 is TGTGCCTGGAGTGTAGGAGGGGCGCAGTATTTT. This encodes CAWSVGGAQYF. This chain joins TRBV30 and TRBJ2-3; D possibly corresponds to TRBD2 (6 bases). The CDR3 spans 11 residues. V dropped 0 bases and J dropped 10 bases, with 8 bases sitting between them. Germline V CDR1 and CDR2: GTSNPN, SVGIG (reference sequence).

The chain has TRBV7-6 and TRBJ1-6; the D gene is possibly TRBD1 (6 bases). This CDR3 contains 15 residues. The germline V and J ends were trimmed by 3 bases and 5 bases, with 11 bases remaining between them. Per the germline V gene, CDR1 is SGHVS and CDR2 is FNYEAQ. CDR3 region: CASSLWQGNNSPLHF. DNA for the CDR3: TGTGCCAGCAGCTTGTGGCAGGGGAATAATTCACCCCTCCACTTT.